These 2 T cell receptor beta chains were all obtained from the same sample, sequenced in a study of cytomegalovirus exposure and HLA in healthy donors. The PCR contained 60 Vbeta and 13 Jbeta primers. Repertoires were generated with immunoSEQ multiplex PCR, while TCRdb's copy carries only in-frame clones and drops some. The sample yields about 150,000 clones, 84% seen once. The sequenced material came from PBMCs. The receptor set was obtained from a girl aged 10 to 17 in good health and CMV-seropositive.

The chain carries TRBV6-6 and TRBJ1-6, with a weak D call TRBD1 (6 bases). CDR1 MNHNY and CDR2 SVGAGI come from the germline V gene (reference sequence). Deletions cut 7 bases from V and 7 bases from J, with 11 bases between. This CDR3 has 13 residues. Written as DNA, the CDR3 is TGTGCCAGCACCGGACAGTGGAATTCACCCCTCCACTTT. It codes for CASTGQWNSPLHF.

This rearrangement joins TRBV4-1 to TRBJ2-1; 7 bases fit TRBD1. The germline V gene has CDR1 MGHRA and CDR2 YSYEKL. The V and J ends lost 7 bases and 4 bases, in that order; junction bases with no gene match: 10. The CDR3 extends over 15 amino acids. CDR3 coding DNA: TGCGCCAGCACCCGGTCGGGACAGTATTACAATGAGCAGTTCTTC. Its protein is CASTRSGQYYNEQFF.